This TCR beta chain was obtained from a study of identifying expanded T cells in peripheral blood. Sequenced by immunoSEQ multiplex PCR; TCRdb stores in-frame clones only, minus some. The repertoire holds about 90,000 clones, with 75% to 90% as singletons. Germline CDR1 SGHTA, CDR2 FQGNSA. V shed 5 bases and J 5 bases; nucleotides not matched to a gene: 13. This CDR3 is 16 amino acids long. There are a few counts of this clone. Its specificity is not known. Study-wide findings and caveats: Roughly two-week clone count variance significantly increased as total template count grew.

The receptor was derived from a person aged 18 to 75 in good health. What was sequenced was blood. The gene calls are TRBV7-2 and TRBJ2-7; 9 bases agree with TRBD1. CDR3 loop: CASSTRNRDRDNEQYF. CDR3 DNA sequence: TGTGCCAGCAGCACTCGTAACCGGGACAGGGACAACGAGCAGTACTTC.